Listed below are T cell receptor beta chains from one sample, sequenced in a study of blood T cell repertoires in COVID-19. Measured with immunoSEQ multiplex PCR; TCRdb has only the in-frame clones, and not every one. The repertoire holds 150,000 to 200,000 clones, about 90% seen once, with roughly 5% in the top ten. Sequencing was done on a sample of peripheral blood. Every receptor here comes from a man aged 25-45 years with COVID-19, enrolled during active disease. Both conserved end residues are part of each CDR3. A D gene is named only where the DNA matches it firmly. The listing skips clone size in some rows; elsewhere it reads once, few, many or a size class.

TGTGCCAGCTCACCCTCCCAAGAGACCCAGTACTTC CASSPSQETQYF TRBJ2-5 - - TRBV18
TGTGCCAGTAGTAGCGAATCTTGGTACAATCAGCCCCAGCATTTT CASSSESWYNQPQHF TRBJ1-5 - - TRBV19
TGTGCCAGCAGCACCCGGGACAGGGTAGAGACCCAGTACTTC CASSTRDRVETQYF TRBJ2-5 TRBD1 - TRBV7-8
TGTGCCACCAGTGATTTTCGGCAGGGGATTTACGAGCAGTACTTC CATSDFRQGIYEQYF TRBJ2-7 - - TRBV24-1
TGTGCCAGCAGTCGACAGGGTTCCCGCTACGAGCAGTACTTC CASSRQGSRYEQYF TRBJ2-7 TRBD1 - TRBV6-2/TRBV6-3
TGTGCCAGCAGCTCGGGACAGGGGGACACTGAAGCTTTCTTT CASSSGQGDTEAFF TRBJ1-1 TRBD1 - TRBV7-9
TGCGCCAGCAGCCTACAGAACTCTGGAAACACCATATATTTT CASSLQNSGNTIYF TRBJ1-3 - - TRBV4-3
TGTGCCAGCAGCCTTGGTTGGGGCAGGGAGCCCCAGCATTTT CASSLGWGREPQHF TRBJ1-5 - - TRBV25-1
TGCGCCAGCAGCCACATAGACCGAGGAACCGGGGAGCTGTTTTTT CASSHIDRGTGELFF TRBJ2-2 - - TRBV4-3
TGTGCCAGCAGTTTATCGAACGACAGGGGGTTTGGAGGCTACACCTTC CASSLSNDRGFGGYTF TRBJ1-2 TRBD1 - TRBV27
TGTGCCAGCAGTGAATATACACAGGGCGACACTGAAGCTTTCTTT CASSEYTQGDTEAFF TRBJ1-1 - - TRBV25-1
TGTGCCAGCAGTTACTCCTATAGCGGGGGAGATACGCAGTATTTT CASSYSYSGGDTQYF TRBJ2-3 TRBD2 few TRBV6-2/TRBV6-3
TGTGCCAGCAGCGTAGGGGGGCCCGGCAGCACTGAAGCTTTCTTT CASSVGGPGSTEAFF TRBJ1-1 - - TRBV9
TGTGCCAGCAGCCATCTGACAGGGGTGAGCTCCTACGAGCAGTACTTC CASSHLTGVSSYEQYF TRBJ2-7 TRBD1 - TRBV4-2
TGTGCCACCAGCAAAAGCACCAGGTATCCGATTAGCAAAAACATTCAGTACTTC CATSKSTRYPISKNIQYF TRBJ2-4 - - TRBV15
TGCGCCAGCAGCCAAGATCGCCGGGGGGGGACCTACGAGCAGTACTTC CASSQDRRGGTYEQYF TRBJ2-7 TRBD2 - TRBV4-1
TGCGCCAGCAGCCACCGGACAGGGTTTGACTATGGCTACACCTTC CASSHRTGFDYGYTF TRBJ1-2 TRBD1 - TRBV4-3
TGTGCCAGCAGTTTTACAGGGGGCACTGAAGCTTTCTTT CASSFTGGTEAFF TRBJ1-1 TRBD1 - TRBV5-4
TGTGCCAGCAGTCGGCAGGTCTACCAAGAGACCCAGTACTTC CASSRQVYQETQYF TRBJ2-5 - - TRBV6-5
TGCGCCAGCAGCTTGGGGCCCCGCTATGGCTACACCTTC CASSLGPRYGYTF TRBJ1-2 - - TRBV5-1
TGTGCCAGCAGGCGGGGGCTAGGGAGCACAGATACGCAGTATTTT CASRRGLGSTDTQYF TRBJ2-3 - - TRBV2
TGTGCCAGCAGCGTACGGGAGACCTCCTACGAGCAGTACTTC CASSVRETSYEQYF TRBJ2-7 - - TRBV7-9
TGTGCCAGAAGCCGGACAGGGGATGGAAACACCATATATTTT CARSRTGDGNTIYF TRBJ1-3 TRBD1 - TRBV5-3
TGCGCCAGCAGCTTATCTCCGGGACAGGGCGCCTACGAGCAGTACTTC CASSLSPGQGAYEQYF TRBJ2-7 TRBD1 - TRBV5-1
TGTGCCATCAGAGGACAGGGGGTAACTGAAGCTTTCTTT CAIRGQGVTEAFF TRBJ1-1 TRBD1 - TRBV10-3
TGTGCCAGCAGCGGGACTAGCGGGGGCCCTCACTACGAGCAGTACTTC CASSGTSGGPHYEQYF TRBJ2-7 TRBD2 once TRBV7-9
TGTGCCAGCAGCGTAGACGGCGGGGGGGCCGGGACCCAGTACTTC CASSVDGGGAGTQYF TRBJ2-5 TRBD2 - TRBV9
TGTGCCAGCAGCTTGGGGGGCGACTATGGCTACACCTTC CASSLGGDYGYTF TRBJ1-2 - - TRBV5-4
TGTGCCAGCAGTGACTCGAGGGTCTACGCAGGGGGAAAGGGAGGCTACGAGCAGTACTTC CASSDSRVYAGGKGGYEQYF TRBJ2-7 - - TRBV6-4
TGTGCCAGCAGCTTAATCGGCGGCGCCTACGAGCAGTACTTC CASSLIGGAYEQYF TRBJ2-7 - - TRBV7-2
TGCAGCGTTGGGGTGGGACAGGGGAACTATGGCTACACCTTC CSVGVGQGNYGYTF TRBJ1-2 TRBD1 - TRBV29-1
TGTGCCAGTACCCCAACCCGGGACTCTCTGGGTGAGCAGTTCTTC CASTPTRDSLGEQFF TRBJ2-1 - - TRBV19
TGTGCCATCAGTGATCCCTCTAGGGGGACGAACACTGAAGCTTTCTTT CAISDPSRGTNTEAFF TRBJ1-1 - - TRBV10-3
TGTGCCAGTAGCGCATTGGGACAGGGATACGAGCAGTACTTC CASSALGQGYEQYF TRBJ2-7 TRBD1 few TRBV19
TGTGCCAGCAGCCATCTAGACCTGGGCACCATATATTTT CASSHLDLGTIYF TRBJ1-3 - - TRBV3-1/TRBV3-2
TGTGCCAGCGGCCCAGGGGCGCGGGAGACCCAGTACTTC CASGPGARETQYF TRBJ2-5 - - TRBV7-3
TGTGCCAGCACCCGCGGGCAGAACTATGGCTACACCTTC CASTRGQNYGYTF TRBJ1-2 - - TRBV3-1/TRBV3-2
TGCAGCGTTATAAGGGCTGGCGGGACAGGGCGCCCCTCTAACTATGGCTACACCTTC CSVIRAGGTGRPSNYGYTF TRBJ1-2 TRBD1 - TRBV29-1
TGTGCTAGTGGTGGCGCAACTAGCGACGAGCAGTACTTC CASGGATSDEQYF TRBJ2-7 TRBD2 - TRBV12-5
TGTGCCACCAGTGACTCAGAGACCCAGTACTTC CATSDSETQYF TRBJ2-5 - - TRBV24-1